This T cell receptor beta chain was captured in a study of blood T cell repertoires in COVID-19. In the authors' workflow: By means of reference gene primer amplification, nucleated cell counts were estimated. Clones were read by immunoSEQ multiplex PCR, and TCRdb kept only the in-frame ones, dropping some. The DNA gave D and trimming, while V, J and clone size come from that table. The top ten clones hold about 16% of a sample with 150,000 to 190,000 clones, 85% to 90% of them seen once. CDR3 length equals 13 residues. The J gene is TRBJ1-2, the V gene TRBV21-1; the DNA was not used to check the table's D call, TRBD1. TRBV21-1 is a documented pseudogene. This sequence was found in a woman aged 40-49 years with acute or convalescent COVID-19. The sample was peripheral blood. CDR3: CASSKVGTYGYTF. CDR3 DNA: TGTGCCAGCAGCAAAGTGGGCACTTATGGCTACACCTTC.